This is a list of T cell receptor beta chains from one sample in a study of T cell changes during pregnancy in multiple sclerosis. The method was immunoSEQ multiplex PCR; TCRdb's version includes in-frame clones alone and lacks a portion of them. Among 45,000 to 55,000 clones, 85% to 95% were seen once, and the ten largest hold roughly 2.2%. Sequences were derived from peripheral blood, sampled in the third trimester of pregnancy. The receptors were sampled from a female donor with multiple sclerosis, enrolled in a pregnancy study. The CDR3 runs from the conserved cysteine through the conserved F or W. Each record gives: D gene, V gene, clone size, J gene, CDR3 DNA, CDR3 protein. A D gene is named only where the DNA matches it firmly. Only some rows state a clone size, as once, few, many or a class for expanded clones.

TRBD2,TRBV6-1,NA,TRBJ2-1,TGTGCCAGCAGTGAAGTAGCGGGCTCCTACAATGAGCAGTTCTTC,CASSEVAGSYNEQFF
NA,TRBV27,NA,TRBJ2-6,TGTGCCAGCAGTCCGAGATGGACAAATGGGGCCAACGTCCTGACTTTC,CASSPRWTNGANVLTF
NA,TRBV4-3,NA,TRBJ1-4,TGCGCCAGCAGCCAAGATATTACAGCAGCAACTAATGAAAAACTGTTTTTT,CASSQDITAATNEKLFF
NA,TRBV14,NA,TRBJ2-1,TGTGCCAGCAGCCAAGATGGTTGGGGGGTAACCTACAATGAGCAGTTCTTC,CASSQDGWGVTYNEQFF
TRBD2,TRBV4-3,NA,TRBJ2-2,TGCGCCAGCAGCCAAGTGGGACTAGCGGGAGTTATCGGGACCGGGGAGCTGTTTTTT,CASSQVGLAGVIGTGELFF
NA,TRBV5-4,NA,TRBJ2-5,TGTGCCAGCAGCTTGGGCGGCAGCCAAGAGACCCAGTACTTC,CASSLGGSQETQYF
NA,TRBV4-1,NA,TRBJ2-7,TGCGCCAGCAGCCAGCGCGACACGTACGAGCAGTACTTC,CASSQRDTYEQYF
NA,TRBV28,NA,TRBJ2-3,TGTGCCAGCAGTTTACTAGGGGGAGTCACAGATACGCAGTATTTT,CASSLLGGVTDTQYF
NA,TRBV5-1,NA,TRBJ2-5,TGCGCCAGCAGCCGTGTCGAAGAGACCCAGTACTTC,CASSRVEETQYF
TRBD1,TRBV19,NA,TRBJ2-7,TGTGCCAGTAGTAAAGGGACAGGGAGCTCCTACGAGCAGTACTTC,CASSKGTGSSYEQYF
NA,TRBV9,NA,TRBJ2-5,TGTGCCAGCTCCTGGGGAGGGACCCAGTACTTC,CASSWGGTQYF
TRBD1,TRBV27,NA,TRBJ2-1,TGTGCCAGCAGCTGGGGACAGGGTCGTGCTGAGCAGTTCTTC,CASSWGQGRAEQFF
TRBD2,TRBV9,NA,TRBJ2-7,TGTGCCAGCAGCGTCGCGGGGGGAACCTACGAGCAGTACTTC,CASSVAGGTYEQYF
NA,TRBV29-1,once,TRBJ1-2,TGCAGCGTTTCCCTACAGGGAATCTATGGCTACACCTTC,CSVSLQGIYGYTF
TRBD2,TRBV28,once,TRBJ2-1,TGTGCCAGCAGTAGAGGGACTAGCGGGAGGGCTGCCTACAATGAGCAGTTCTTC,CASSRGTSGRAAYNEQFF
NA,TRBV5-6,NA,TRBJ1-2,TGTGCCAGCAGCTTATTGAAAGGGGTCTATGGCTACACCTTC,CASSLLKGVYGYTF
NA,TRBV19,NA,TRBJ2-1,TGTGCCAGTTCCGGAGTGAGGGACAATGAGCAGTTCTTC,CASSGVRDNEQFF
TRBD1,TRBV18,NA,TRBJ2-7,TGTGCCAGCTCACCAGGACGGGGCGGGACAGGGGACGAGCAGTACTTC,CASSPGRGGTGDEQYF
NA,TRBV29-1,NA,TRBJ1-5,TGCAGCGTCGAAACCGGGGAATTTCAGCCCCAGCATTTT,CSVETGEFQPQHF
TRBD1,TRBV5-1,NA,TRBJ2-1,TGCGCCAGCAGCTTGGGACAGGGGCGCGCTCTCGATGAGCAGTTCTTC,CASSLGQGRALDEQFF
TRBD1,TRBV4-3,NA,TRBJ2-7,TGCGCCAGCAGCCAAGAGAGGGGGACAGGATTCTACGAGCAGTACTTC,CASSQERGTGFYEQYF
NA,TRBV2,NA,TRBJ1-2,TGTGCCAGAGACAGGTCTAACTATGGCTACACCTTC,CARDRSNYGYTF
NA,TRBV7-8,NA,TRBJ2-1,TGTGCCAGCAGCCCACTGGGGAGCTCCTACAATGAGCAGTTCTTC,CASSPLGSSYNEQFF
NA,TRBV13,NA,TRBJ1-1,TGTGCCAGCAGCTTAGCACCTGCGGGGGCGCGGGTGGCTTTCTTT,CASSLAPAGARVAFF
TRBD2,TRBV19,NA,TRBJ2-1,TGTGCCAGTAGGATAGCGGGAGAGGTGTACAATGAGCAGTTCTTC,CASRIAGEVYNEQFF
NA,TRBV28,NA,TRBJ1-2,TGTGCCAGCAGTTTCACACGGGGTGGTGCTAACTATGGCTACACCTTC,CASSFTRGGANYGYTF
NA,TRBV7-3,NA,TRBJ2-5,TGTGCCAGCAGCTTGGACAGAGGCGGAGAGACCCAGTACTTC,CASSLDRGGETQYF
NA,TRBV18,NA,TRBJ2-3,TGTGCCAGCTCACAGAGCGCCCACGGGTCAGATACGCAGTATTTT,CASSQSAHGSDTQYF
NA,TRBV19,NA,TRBJ2-1,TGTGCCAGTAGTCCAGACAGGACCTACAATGAGCAGTTCTTC,CASSPDRTYNEQFF
NA,TRBV7-2,NA,TRBJ2-3,TGTGCCAGCAGCTCGTCTTGGCGAGGAGGAGATACGCAGTATTTT,CASSSSWRGGDTQYF
NA,TRBV5-6,NA,TRBJ2-5,TGTGCCAGCAGCAGACGGGACACAATAACGGAGACCCAGTACTTC,CASSRRDTITETQYF
NA,TRBV18,NA,TRBJ1-1,TGTGCCAGCTCACCAATCTCCAGGAACACTGAAGCTTTCTTT,CASSPISRNTEAFF
TRBD2,TRBV7-2,NA,TRBJ2-5,TGTGCCAGCAGTCCGGGGGGGGCAGGTCAAGAGACCCAGTACTTC,CASSPGGAGQETQYF
NA,TRBV5-4,NA,TRBJ2-5,TGTGCCAGCAGCTTGATCCGGGAGAACCAAGAGACCCAGTACTTC,CASSLIRENQETQYF